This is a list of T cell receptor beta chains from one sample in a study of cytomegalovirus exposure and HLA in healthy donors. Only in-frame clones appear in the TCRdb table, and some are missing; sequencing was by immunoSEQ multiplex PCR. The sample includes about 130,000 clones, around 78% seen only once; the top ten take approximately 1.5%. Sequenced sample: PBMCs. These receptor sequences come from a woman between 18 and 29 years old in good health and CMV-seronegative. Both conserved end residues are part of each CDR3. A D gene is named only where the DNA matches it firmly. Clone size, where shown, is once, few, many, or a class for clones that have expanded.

CDR3aa: CASSYGTSGSREQYF
CDR3nt: TGTGCCAGCAGTTACGGGACTAGCGGGAGCCGCGAGCAGTACTTC
v_gene: TRBV6-5
d_gene: TRBD2
j_gene: TRBJ2-7
abundance: NA

CDR3aa: CASSIGRSNQPQHF
CDR3nt: TGTGCCAGTAGTATAGGGAGGAGCAATCAGCCCCAGCATTTT
v_gene: TRBV19
d_gene: NA
j_gene: TRBJ1-5
abundance: NA

CDR3aa: CASSLLLDLQFF
CDR3nt: TGCGCCAGCAGCTTGTTACTAGATCTCCAGTTCTTC
v_gene: TRBV5-1
d_gene: NA
j_gene: TRBJ2-1
abundance: NA

CDR3aa: CASSLELSGTSSNEQFF
CDR3nt: TGCGCCAGCAGCTTGGAACTAAGTGGGACTAGCAGCAATGAGCAGTTCTTC
v_gene: TRBV5-1
d_gene: TRBD2
j_gene: TRBJ2-1
abundance: NA

CDR3aa: CSVLGGNTEAFF
CDR3nt: TGCAGCGTCTTGGGGGGGAACACTGAAGCTTTCTTT
v_gene: TRBV29-1
d_gene: NA
j_gene: TRBJ1-1
abundance: NA

CDR3aa: CASSRGGAHEQFF
CDR3nt: TGTGCCAGCAGTCGAGGGGGAGCCCATGAGCAGTTCTTC
v_gene: TRBV6-5
d_gene: NA
j_gene: TRBJ2-1
abundance: few

CDR3aa: CASSSRLARSDTQYF
CDR3nt: TGTGCCAGCAGCTCCCGACTAGCCAGGTCAGATACGCAGTATTTT
v_gene: TRBV5-6
d_gene: TRBD2
j_gene: TRBJ2-3
abundance: NA

CDR3aa: CASSIIAESDTQYF
CDR3nt: TGTGCCAGTAGTATTATAGCGGAGTCAGATACGCAGTATTTT
v_gene: TRBV19
d_gene: NA
j_gene: TRBJ2-3
abundance: NA

CDR3aa: CAWSLIRTEAFF
CDR3nt: TGTGCCTGGTCTCTGATCCGGACTGAAGCTTTCTTT
v_gene: TRBV30
d_gene: NA
j_gene: TRBJ1-1
abundance: NA

CDR3aa: CATSRDRGTVGQPQHF
CDR3nt: TGTGCCACCAGCAGAGACCGGGGGACGGTAGGTCAGCCCCAGCATTTT
v_gene: TRBV15
d_gene: NA
j_gene: TRBJ1-5
abundance: NA